The present T cell receptor (beta chain) was sequenced within a study of shared clonotypes between healthy human individuals. Study overall: Plates per donor: three CD4 naive, three CD4 memory, two CD8 naive, one CD8 memory.

Produced via immunoSEQ multiplex PCR; TCRdb's table is partial and in-frame only. The profile shows approximately 530,000 clones, almost 97% of them singletons. Regarding the study as a whole: Researchers found naive subsets generally carried larger estimated richness than memory subsets. When compared with the clonotypes that were shared by all four sorted-subset donors, the non-shared clonotypes turned out to have lower generation probabilities.

Per the germline V gene, CDR1 is ENHRY and CDR2 is SYGVKD. The CDR3 has 13 amino acids. V was shortened by 6 bases and J by 0 bases, with 8 bases between the two germline ends. This clone appeared a few times. Its matching antigen is unknown. Both subsets, CD45RA+ naive and CD45RA-negative memory, were split from the CD4+ cells. The TCR sequence derives from a woman under 40 in good health. Sequenced input: naive CD4+ T cells sorted from blood. Stated subset: CD45RA+ positively selected. This chain connects TRBV10-3 to TRBJ1-1, with TRBD1 as a possible D gene (5 bases). This CDR3 reads CAIRDMLNTEAFF. In nucleotides, the CDR3 is TGTGCCATCAGGGACATGTTGAACACTGAAGCTTTCTTT.